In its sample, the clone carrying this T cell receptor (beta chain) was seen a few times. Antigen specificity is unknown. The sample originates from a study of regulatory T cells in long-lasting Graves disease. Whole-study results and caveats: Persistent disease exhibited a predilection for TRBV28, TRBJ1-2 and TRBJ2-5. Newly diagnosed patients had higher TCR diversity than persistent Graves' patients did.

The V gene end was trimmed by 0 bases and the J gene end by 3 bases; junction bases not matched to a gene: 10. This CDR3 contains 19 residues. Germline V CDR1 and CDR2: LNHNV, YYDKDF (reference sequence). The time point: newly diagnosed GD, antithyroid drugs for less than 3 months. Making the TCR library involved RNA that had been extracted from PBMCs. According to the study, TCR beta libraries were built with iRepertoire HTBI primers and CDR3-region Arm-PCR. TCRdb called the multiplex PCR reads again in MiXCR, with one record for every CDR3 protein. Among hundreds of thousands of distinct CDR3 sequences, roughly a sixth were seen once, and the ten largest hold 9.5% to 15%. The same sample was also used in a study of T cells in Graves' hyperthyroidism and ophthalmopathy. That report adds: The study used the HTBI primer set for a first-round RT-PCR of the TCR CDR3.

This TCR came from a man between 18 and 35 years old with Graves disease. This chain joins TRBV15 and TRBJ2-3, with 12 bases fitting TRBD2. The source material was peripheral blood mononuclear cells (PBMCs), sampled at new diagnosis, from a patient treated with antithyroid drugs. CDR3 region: CATSREWLAGGPGTDTQYF. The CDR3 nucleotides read TGTGCCACCAGCAGAGAATGGCTAGCGGGAGGGCCTGGTACAGATACGCAGTATTTT.